This T cell receptor (beta chain) was sequenced in a study of blood T cell repertoires in COVID-19. On the study more broadly: Acute and convalescent COVID-19 samples came from the United States, Italy and Spain. The cDNA or gDNA used as material had been derived from T cells, B-cell-depleted T cells, or PBMCs.

Original processing notes: Cell counts per sample came from amplifying reference gene primers. Generated by immunoSEQ multiplex PCR, the TCRdb table keeps only in-frame clones and is missing some. D and trimming were read from the DNA, whereas the V and J calls and clone size are those reported in that table. The data hold tens of thousands of clones, with approximately 90% observed a single time. The source is a man aged 45-65 years with active COVID-19. The sample consisted of peripheral blood.

This CDR3 is CASSPSIFEGAGANVLTF. CDR3 coding DNA: TGTGCCAGCTCACCAAGTATTTTCGAGGGGGCCGGGGCCAACGTCCTGACTTTC. The V call is TRBV18, the J call TRBJ2-6, with 7 bases lining up with TRBD1. Trimming at V came to 2 bases and at J to 4 bases, leaving 11 bases not matched to a gene. The CDR3 is 18 residues long. Per germline, CDR1 KGHSH and CDR2 LQKENI.